The 7 T cell receptor beta chains reported below all come from one sample, sequenced in a study of CD8 T cells in Susac syndrome. A quantity of about 0.5 to 1 ug RNA underwent reverse transcription using random hexamers. TCRdb re-called the immunoSEQ multiplex PCR reads with MiXCR, one entry per CDR3 protein. Of about 84,000 distinct CDR3 sequences listed, about 96% are singletons. Specimen: CD8+ T cells from PBMCs. Receptor source: a human donor with Susac syndrome.

The chain links TRBV7-9 to TRBJ2-7, with a weak D call TRBD1 (6 bases). The germline V gene encodes CDR1 SEHNR and CDR2 FQNEAQ (reference sequence). This CDR3 region has 14 residues. V lost 5 bases and J lost 4, with 15 bases in between. This chain's CDR3 is CASSKPGTPYEQYF. In nucleotides, the CDR3 is TGTGCCAGCAGCAAACCCGGGACACCGTACGAGCAGTACTTC.

The chain links TRBV20-1 to TRBJ2-7, with 7 bases lining up with TRBD2. The CDR3 is 13 residues long. CDR1 and CDR2 (germline): DFQATT, SNEGSKA (reference sequence). V shed 3 bases and J 2 bases; nucleotides not matched to a gene: 4. The CDR3 loop is CSARETSTYEQYF. The DNA of the CDR3 is TGCAGTGCTAGGGAGACTAGCACCTACGAGCAGTACTTC.

The V and J genes are TRBV3-1 and TRBJ2-1, with TRBD2 identical over 7 bases. The CDR3 has 16 amino acids. The germline V gene encodes CDR1 LGHDT and CDR2 YNNKEL (reference sequence). The V segment lost 1 base and the J segment 2 bases; nucleotides outside the gene matches: 5. The CDR3, as DNA: TGTGCCAGCAGCCAAGTGACTAGCCTCGCCTACAATGAGCAGTTCTTC. Its translation is CASSQVTSLAYNEQFF.

This clonotype was found once. The rearrangement links TRBV20-1 to TRBJ2-1; 14 nucleotides agree with TRBD2. The CDR3 is made up of 16 amino acids. The V and J ends lost 3 bases and 7 bases, in that order; junction bases with no gene match: 8. Germline V gene data show CDR1 as DFQATT and CDR2 as SNEGSKA (reference sequence). CDR3 loop: CSASPGTSGSRNEQFF. DNA for the CDR3: TGCAGTGCTAGTCCCGGGACTAGCGGGAGTAGGAATGAGCAGTTCTTC.

V usage is TRBV24-1 and J usage is TRBJ2-1, with D hard to call. CDR1 KGHDR and CDR2 SFDVKD come from the germline V gene. V lost 4 bases to trimming and J lost 2 bases, with 5 bases between them. The CDR3 has 13 residues. CDR3 DNA sequence: TGTGCCACCAGTGACTCCACCTACAATGAGCAGTTCTTC. It encodes CATSDSTYNEQFF.

The chain recombines TRBV4-3 with TRBJ1-5, with 8 bases matching TRBD1. CDR1 and CDR2 from the germline V gene are LGHNA and YSLEER. The CDR3 has 15 amino acids. The ends lost 4 bases at V and 7 bases at J; junction bases unmatched: 9. This CDR3 reads CASSPETGVEQPQHF. The CDR3 DNA sequence: TGCGCCAGCAGCCCCGAGACAGGGGTAGAACAGCCCCAGCATTTT.

The CDR3 sequence is CSVDRGVDRGQETQYF. The DNA for the CDR3 is TGCAGCGTTGATAGGGGAGTCGACAGGGGGCAAGAGACCCAGTACTTC. This chain uses TRBV29-1 with TRBJ2-5; 9 nucleotides match TRBD1. The CDR3 runs to 16 residues. CDR1 SQVTM and CDR2 ANQGSEA come from the germline V gene. The junction had 10 bases not matched to a gene; V was cut back by 3 bases and J by 2 bases.